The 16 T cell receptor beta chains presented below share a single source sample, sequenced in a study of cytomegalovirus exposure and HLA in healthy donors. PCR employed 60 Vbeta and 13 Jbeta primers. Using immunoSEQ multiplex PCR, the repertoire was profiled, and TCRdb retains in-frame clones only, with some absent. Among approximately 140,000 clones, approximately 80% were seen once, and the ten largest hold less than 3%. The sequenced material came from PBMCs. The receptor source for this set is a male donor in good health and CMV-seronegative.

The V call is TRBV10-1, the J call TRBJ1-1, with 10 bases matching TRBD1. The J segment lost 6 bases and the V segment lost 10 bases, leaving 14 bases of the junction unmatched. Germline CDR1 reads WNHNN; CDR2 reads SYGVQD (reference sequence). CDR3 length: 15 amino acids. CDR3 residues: CAIMDDRGRLAEAFF. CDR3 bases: TGCGCCATTATGGACGACAGGGGGCGCCTCGCTGAAGCTTTCTTT.

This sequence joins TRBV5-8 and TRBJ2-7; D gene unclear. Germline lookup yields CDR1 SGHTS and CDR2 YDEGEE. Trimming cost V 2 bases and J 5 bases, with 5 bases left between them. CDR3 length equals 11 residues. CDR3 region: CASSFTDEQYF. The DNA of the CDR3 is TGTGCCAGCAGCTTTACAGACGAGCAGTACTTC.

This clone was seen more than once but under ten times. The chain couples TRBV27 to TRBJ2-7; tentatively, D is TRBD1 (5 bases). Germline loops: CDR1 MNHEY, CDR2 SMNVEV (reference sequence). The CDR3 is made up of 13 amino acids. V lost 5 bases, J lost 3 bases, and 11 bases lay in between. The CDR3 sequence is CASSQRQFYEQYF. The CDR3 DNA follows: TGTGCCAGCAGTCAAAGACAGTTCTACGAGCAGTACTTC.

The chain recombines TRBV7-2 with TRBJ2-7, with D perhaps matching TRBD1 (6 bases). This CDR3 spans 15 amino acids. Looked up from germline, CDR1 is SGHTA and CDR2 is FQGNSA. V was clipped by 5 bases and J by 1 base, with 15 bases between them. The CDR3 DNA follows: TGTGCCAGCAGCCCCGTTTTAGGGGGTTCCTACGAGCAGTACTTC. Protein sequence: CASSPVLGGSYEQYF.

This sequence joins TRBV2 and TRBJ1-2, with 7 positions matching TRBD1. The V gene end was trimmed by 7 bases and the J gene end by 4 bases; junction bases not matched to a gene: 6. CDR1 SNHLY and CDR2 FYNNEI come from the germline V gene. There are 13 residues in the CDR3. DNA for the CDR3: TGTGCCAGCACCGCCGGACAGGTCTATGGCTACACCTTC. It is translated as CASTAGQVYGYTF.

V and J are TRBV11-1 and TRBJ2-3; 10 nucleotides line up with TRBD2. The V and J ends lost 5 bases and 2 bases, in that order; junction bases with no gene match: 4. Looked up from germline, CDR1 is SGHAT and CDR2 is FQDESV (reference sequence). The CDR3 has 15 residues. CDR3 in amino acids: CASSRLAGFTDTQYF. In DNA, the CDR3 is TGTGCCAGCAGCCGACTAGCGGGCTTCACAGATACGCAGTATTTT.

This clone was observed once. CDR3 coding DNA: TGTGCCAGCAGCTCAGGTCCATCGAGCGGCAATTACAATGAGCAGTTCTTC. The encoded protein is CASSSGPSSGNYNEQFF. This chain uses TRBV7-2 with TRBJ2-1, with D perhaps TRBD2 (5 bases). The length of the CDR3 is 17 residues. Germline V gene lookup returns CDR1 SGHTA and CDR2 FQGNSA. Trimming took off 4 bases at V and 4 bases at J, with 20 bases between the two ends.

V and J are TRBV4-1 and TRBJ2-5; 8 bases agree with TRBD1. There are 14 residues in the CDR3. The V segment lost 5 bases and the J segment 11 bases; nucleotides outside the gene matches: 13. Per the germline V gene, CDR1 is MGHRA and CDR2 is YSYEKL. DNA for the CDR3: TGCGCCAGCAGCGATGGACAGGGTCTGAGGGAGCAGTACTTC. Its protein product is CASSDGQGLREQYF.

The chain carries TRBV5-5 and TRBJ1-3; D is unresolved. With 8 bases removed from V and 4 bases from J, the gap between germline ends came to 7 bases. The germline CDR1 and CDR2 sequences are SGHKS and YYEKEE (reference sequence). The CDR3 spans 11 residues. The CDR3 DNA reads TGTGCCAGTCTAGGCGGAAACACCATATATTTT. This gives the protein CASLGGNTIYF.

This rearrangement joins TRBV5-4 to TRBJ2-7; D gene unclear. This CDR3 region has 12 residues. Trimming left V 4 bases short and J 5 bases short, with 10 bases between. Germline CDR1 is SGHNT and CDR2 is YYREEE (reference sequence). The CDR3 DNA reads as TGTGCCAGCAGCCGGCCTGCGGACGAGCAGTACTTC. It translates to CASSRPADEQYF.

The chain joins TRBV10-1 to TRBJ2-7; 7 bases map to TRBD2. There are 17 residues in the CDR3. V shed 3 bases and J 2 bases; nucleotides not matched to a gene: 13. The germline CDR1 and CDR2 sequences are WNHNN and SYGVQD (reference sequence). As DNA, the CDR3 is TGCGCCAGCAGTGAAGGACTAGAGGGTCAGACCACCTACGAGCAGTACTTC. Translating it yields CASSEGLEGQTTYEQYF.

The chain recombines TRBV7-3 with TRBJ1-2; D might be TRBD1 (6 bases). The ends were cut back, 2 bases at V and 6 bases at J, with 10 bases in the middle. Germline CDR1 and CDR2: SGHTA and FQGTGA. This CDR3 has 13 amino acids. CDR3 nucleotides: TGTGCCAGCAGCTTATCTGGGGGCGATGGCTACACCTTC. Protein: CASSLSGGDGYTF.

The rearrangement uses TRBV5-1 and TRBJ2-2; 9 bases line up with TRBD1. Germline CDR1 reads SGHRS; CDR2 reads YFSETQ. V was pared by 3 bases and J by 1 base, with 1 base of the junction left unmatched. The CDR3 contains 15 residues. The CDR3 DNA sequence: TGCGCCAGCAGCTCGGGACAGGGGAACACCGGGGAGCTGTTTTTT. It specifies CASSSGQGNTGELFF. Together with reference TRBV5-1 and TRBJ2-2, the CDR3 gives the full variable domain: KAGVTQTPRYLIKTRGQQVTLSCSPISGHRSVSWYQQTPGQGLQFLFEYFSETQRNKGNFPGRFSGRQFSNSRSEMNVSTLELGDSALYLCASSSGQGNTGELFFGEGSRLTVL.

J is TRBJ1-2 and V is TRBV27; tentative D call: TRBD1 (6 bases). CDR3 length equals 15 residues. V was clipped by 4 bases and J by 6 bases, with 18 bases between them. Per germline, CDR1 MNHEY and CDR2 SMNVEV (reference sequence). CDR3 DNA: TGTGCCAGCAGTTCCCGATATAACAGGGATAATGGCTACACCTTC. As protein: CASSSRYNRDNGYTF.

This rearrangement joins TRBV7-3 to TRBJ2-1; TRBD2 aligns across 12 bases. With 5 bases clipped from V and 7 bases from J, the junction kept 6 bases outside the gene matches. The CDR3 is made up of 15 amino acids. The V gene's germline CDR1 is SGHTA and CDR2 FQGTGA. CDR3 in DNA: TGTGCCAGCAGCACCCTAGCGGGAGGGCTTAATGAGCAGTTCTTC. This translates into CASSTLAGGLNEQFF.

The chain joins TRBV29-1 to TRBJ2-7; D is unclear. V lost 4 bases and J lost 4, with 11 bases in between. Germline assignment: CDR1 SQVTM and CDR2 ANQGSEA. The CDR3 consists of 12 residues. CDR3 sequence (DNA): TGCAGCGTTGGGCAGAACGTTTACGAGCAGTACTTC. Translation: CSVGQNVYEQYF.